This T cell receptor beta chain stems from a study of T cells in Graves' hyperthyroidism and ophthalmopathy. Whole-study results and caveats: Clonotypes that were expanded in thyroid above 0.001 mostly appeared in blood too. Ophthalmopathy could be told apart from stable hyperthyroidism with a 13 V-J model.

Per germline, CDR1 LNHNV and CDR2 YYDKDF (reference sequence). The length of the CDR3 is 14 residues. Points on this clonotype: Its antigen is as yet unknown. The junction shows a germline mismatch at one end, possibly a read error.

Authors of the study amplified TCR beta CDR3 regions from RNA transcripts. First-round RT-PCR of the TCR CDR3 relied on the HTBI primer set. TCRdb redid the calling of the multiplex PCR reads with MiXCR, one entry per CDR3 protein. This sample carries hundreds of thousands of distinct CDR3 sequences, over 35% of them seen once, and the ten largest clones take around 31%. The specimen was blood. This sequence joins TRBV15 and TRBJ2-5; D tentatively reads TRBD1 or TRBD2 (7 bases each). The TCR was taken from a woman in her thirties or forties with Graves' hyperthyroidism. The DNA of the CDR3 is TGTGCCACCAGCAGGGGAGGGGGCTGGAGGGACTTAAGGTTC. Encoded protein: CATSRGGGWRDLRF. Together with reference TRBV15 and TRBJ2-5, the CDR3 gives the full variable domain: DAMVIQNPRYQVTQFGKPVTLSCSQTLNHNVMYWYQQKSSQAPKLLFHYYDKDFNNEADTPDNFQSRRPNTSFCFLDIRSPGLGDTAMYLCATSRGGGWRDLRFGPGTRLLVL.